This TCR beta chain was captured by sequencing in a study of CD8 T cells in Susac syndrome. The multiple sclerosis controls consisted of treatment-naive patients with relapsing-remitting disease, either stable or active. The authors negatively isolated CD8+ and CD4+ T cells and FACS-enriched TEMRA cells. A word on this clonotype: Its antigen remains unidentified.

The CDR3 contains 15 residues. V lost 8 bases and J lost 11; bases outside the gene matches: 15. Germline-derived CDR1 and CDR2 are SNHLY and FYNNEI. Roughly 0.5 to 1 ug RNA was reverse transcribed with random hexamers. TCR beta CDR3 was amplified by immunoSEQ covering 54 Vbeta and 13 Jbeta. Each CDR3 protein is one row after TCRdb ran MiXCR on the immunoSEQ multiplex PCR reads. The sample lists about 400,000 distinct CDR3 sequences, approximately 89% occurring once. Study-level findings and limits: It was acknowledged in the study that the number of individuals who were included in its TCR sequencing and HLA analysis was relatively small.

The receptor comes from a human donor with multiple sclerosis. This chain links TRBV2 with TRBJ2-3; 11 positions match TRBD2. Sequenced material: CD8+ T cells from PBMCs. The CDR3 spells CASPGLAAPDTWQYF. The CDR3 DNA reads TGTGCCAGCCCGGGACTAGCGGCTCCCGATACTTGGCAGTATTTT.